Included here is one T cell receptor beta chain sequence, with context. Its specificity is unknown. Time point here: cycle 4 day 1 (C4D1), after 6 weeks of nivolumab. All trial patients relapsed after autologous stem cell transplantation. Best overall response was complete response, partial response or progressive disease in these relapsed/refractory classical Hodgkin lymphoma patients. Germline CDR1 SNHLY, CDR2 FYNNEI. V was pared by 4 bases and J by 7 bases, with 10 bases between. There are 12 residues in the CDR3. The sample is drawn from a study of PD-1 blockade in classical Hodgkin lymphoma. Study-level points and caveats: Diversity in CD4+ TCRs, unlike that measured in CD8+ TCRs, had risen significantly by C4D1.

The table came from immunoSEQ multiplex PCR; TCRdb's copy has only in-frame clones and leaves some out. The table includes about 94,000 clones, 85% to 95% detected once. The J gene is TRBJ2-5, the V gene TRBV2, with D possibly matching TRBD2 (6 bases). The source is a human donor with classical Hodgkin lymphoma. This sample comprised peripheral blood mononuclear cells (PBMCs), obtained before the fourth cycle of nivolumab. The CDR3 here is CASSGRESTQYF. The CDR3 DNA sequence: TGTGCCAGCAGTGGGAGGGAGTCGACCCAGTACTTC.